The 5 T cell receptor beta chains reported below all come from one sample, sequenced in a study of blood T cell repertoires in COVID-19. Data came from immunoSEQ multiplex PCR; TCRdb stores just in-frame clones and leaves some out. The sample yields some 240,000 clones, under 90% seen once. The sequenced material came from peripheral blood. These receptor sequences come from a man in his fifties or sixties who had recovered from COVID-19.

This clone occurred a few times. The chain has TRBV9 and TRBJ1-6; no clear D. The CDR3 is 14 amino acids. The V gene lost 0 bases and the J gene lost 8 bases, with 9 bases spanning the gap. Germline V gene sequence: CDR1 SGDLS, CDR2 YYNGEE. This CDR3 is CASSVAGWDSPLHF. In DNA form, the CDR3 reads TGTGCCAGCAGCGTAGCCGGGTGGGATTCACCCCTCCACTTT.

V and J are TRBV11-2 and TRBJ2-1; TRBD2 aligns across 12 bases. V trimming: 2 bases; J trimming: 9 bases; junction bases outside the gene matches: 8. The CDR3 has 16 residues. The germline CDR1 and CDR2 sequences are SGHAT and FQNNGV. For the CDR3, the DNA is TGTGCCAGCAGCTTAAGGCTAGCGGGGGGGCCAGTTGAGCAGTTCTTC. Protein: CASSLRLAGGPVEQFF. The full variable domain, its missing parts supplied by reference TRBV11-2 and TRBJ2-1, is EAGVAQSPRYKIIEKRQSVAFWCNPISGHATLYWYQQILGQGPKLLIQFQNNGVVDDSQLPKDRFSAERLKGVDSTLKIQPAKLEDSAVYLCASSLRLAGGPVEQFFGPGTRLTVL.

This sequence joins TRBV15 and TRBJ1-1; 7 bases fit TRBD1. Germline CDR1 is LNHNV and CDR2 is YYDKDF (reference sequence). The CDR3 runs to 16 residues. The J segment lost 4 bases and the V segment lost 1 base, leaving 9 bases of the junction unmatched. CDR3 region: CATSRGTGVRSTEAFF. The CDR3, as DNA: TGTGCCACCAGCAGAGGAACAGGGGTCAGGAGCACTGAAGCTTTCTTT.

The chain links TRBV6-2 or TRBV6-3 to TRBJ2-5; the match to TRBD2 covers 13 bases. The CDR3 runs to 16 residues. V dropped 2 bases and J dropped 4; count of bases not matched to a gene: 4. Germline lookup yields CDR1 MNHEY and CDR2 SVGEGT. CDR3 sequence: CASSYGGTSGTETQYF. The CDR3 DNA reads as TGTGCCAGCAGTTACGGGGGGACTAGCGGGACAGAGACCCAGTACTTC.

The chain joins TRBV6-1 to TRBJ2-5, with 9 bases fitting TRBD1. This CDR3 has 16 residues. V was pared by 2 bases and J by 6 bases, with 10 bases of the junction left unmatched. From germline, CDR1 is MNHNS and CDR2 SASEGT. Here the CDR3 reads CASSERRGTGLKTQYF. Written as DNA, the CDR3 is TGTGCCAGCAGTGAAAGGAGGGGGACAGGGCTGAAGACCCAGTACTTC.